The 13 T cell receptor beta chains below all came from one sample that was sequenced in a study of control samples from healthy donors and cancer patients. The assay was immunoSEQ multiplex PCR, and TCRdb's table has in-frame clones only and misses some. Of about 98,000 clones detected, approximately 81% appear once; the ten largest clones hold roughly a tenth. The sample comprised blood. These receptor sequences come from a woman aged 25 to 39 in good health.

This clone has a handful of counts. This chain joins TRBV3-1 (or the pseudogene TRBV3-2) and TRBJ1-6; D gene ambiguous. The CDR3 is 13 amino acids. The V and J ends lost 0 bases and 14 bases respectively, with 11 bases between them. The V gene's germline CDR1 is LGHDT and CDR2 YNNKEL (reference sequence). CDR3 amino acids: CASSQDLARTLHF. The CDR3 DNA sequence: TGTGCCAGCAGCCAAGATCTGGCCCGCACCCTCCACTTT.

The chain is built from TRBV18 and TRBJ1-4; unclear D gene. Germline CDR1 reads KGHSH; CDR2 reads LQKENI. This CDR3 has 15 residues. Trimming took off 3 bases at V and 0 bases at J, with 8 bases between the two ends. CDR3 amino acids: CASSPRAATNEKLFF. CDR3 DNA: TGTGCCAGCTCACCCCGAGCAGCAACTAATGAAAAACTGTTTTTT.

The rearrangement uses TRBV7-9 and TRBJ2-1; TRBD2 aligns across 8 bases. The CDR3 totals 15 residues. V shed 5 bases, J shed 10 bases, and the junction held 13 bases outside the gene matches. CDR1 and CDR2 (germline): SEHNR, FQNEAQ (reference sequence). Written as DNA, the CDR3 is TGTGCCAGCAGCCTACCGGGACTAGGGGATCGGGAGCAGTTCTTC. It yields the protein CASSLPGLGDREQFF.

J is TRBJ1-6 and V is TRBV12-3 or TRBV12-4, with no clear D. The CDR3 is made up of 13 amino acids. V gave up 2 bases and J gave up 9 bases, with 8 bases separating them. DNA of the CDR3: TGTGCCAGCAGTTTAAAAAACCGTTCACCCCTCCACTTT. The encoded protein is CASSLKNRSPLHF.

The V call is TRBV19, the J call TRBJ2-3; 9 positions agree with TRBD1. There are 16 residues in the CDR3. V was pared by 9 bases and J by 0 bases, with 10 bases of the junction left unmatched. Germline V gives CDR1 LNHDA, CDR2 SQIVND (reference sequence). CDR3 protein: CASRTTGGASTDTQYF. The DNA for the CDR3 is TGTGCCAGCAGAACCACAGGGGGCGCGAGCACAGATACGCAGTATTTT.

This chain joins TRBV5-4 and TRBJ1-1; D is ambiguous. V lost 4 bases and J 1 base, leaving 17 bases between the germline ends. CDR3 length: 16 residues. Per the germline V gene, CDR1 is SGHNT and CDR2 is YYREEE (reference sequence). The CDR3 here is CASSPRFGSSNTEAFF. The DNA of the CDR3 is TGTGCCAGCAGCCCCCGATTCGGTAGTTCGAACACTGAAGCTTTCTTT. Supplemented by reference TRBV5-4 and TRBJ1-1, the full variable domain reads ETGVTQSPTHLIKTRGQQVTLRCSSQSGHNTVSWYQQALGQGPQFIFQYYREEENGRGNFPPRFSGLQFPNYSSELNVNALELDDSALYLCASSPRFGSSNTEAFFGQGTRLTVV.

The chain is built from TRBV7-8 and TRBJ1-1; no clear D gene. This CDR3 region has 14 residues. Trimming took 5 bases from V and 5 from J, leaving 15 bases between them. Germline CDR1 reads SGHVS; CDR2 reads FQNEAQ. CDR3 bases: TGTGCCAGCAGCCCCGAACACGGACCGACTGAAGCTTTCTTT. Its translation is CASSPEHGPTEAFF.

J is TRBJ2-4 and V is TRBV24-1; tentative D call: TRBD1 (6 bases). CDR1 is KGHDR, CDR2 SFDVKD, per germline. The CDR3 is 17 residues long. The V end lost 1 base, the J end lost 1 base, and 13 bases lay between the germline ends. This CDR3 reads CATSDFAGAEAKNIQYF. The CDR3 DNA reads as TGTGCCACCAGTGATTTTGCAGGGGCCGAGGCCAAAAACATTCAGTACTTC.

This sequence joins TRBV30 and TRBJ2-5; D is possibly TRBD1 (5 bases). This CDR3 contains 15 residues. The germline V gene has CDR1 GTSNPN and CDR2 SVGIG (reference sequence). Deletions cut 0 bases from V and 1 base from J, with 12 bases between. The CDR3, as DNA: TGTGCCTGGAGTGTAACGCAGGGATTCCAAGAGACCCAGTACTTC. This translates into CAWSVTQGFQETQYF.

This chain uses TRBV18 with TRBJ2-6; 10 bases match TRBD1. This CDR3 comprises 16 residues. Germline assignment: CDR1 KGHSH and CDR2 LQKENI. V lost 4 bases to trimming and J lost 4 bases; unmatched junction nucleotides: 4. This chain's CDR3 is CASSQGQGVGANVLTF. CDR3 nucleotides: TGTGCCAGCTCACAAGGACAGGGGGTCGGGGCCAACGTCCTGACTTTC.

The chain links TRBV11-2 to TRBJ2-3, with TRBD2 matching 7 bases. The CDR3 has 11 amino acids. Germline CDR1 SGHAT, CDR2 FQNNGV. The ends lost 6 bases at V and 6 bases at J; junction bases unmatched: 0. CDR3 loop: CASRRGDTQYF. Here the CDR3 DNA reads TGTGCCAGCAGGCGGGGGGATACGCAGTATTTT.

This clone was observed a handful of times. V gene TRBV5-1 combines with J gene TRBJ1-3; D not certain. This CDR3 comprises 14 residues. Between the trimmed V and J ends, which lost 3 bases and 2 bases, there was a span of 9 bases. The germline gives CDR1 SGHRS, CDR2 YFSETQ. The CDR3 region is CASSSGGTGNTIYF. DNA for the CDR3: TGCGCCAGCAGCTCGGGAGGGACTGGAAACACCATATATTTT.

The chain joins TRBV7-2 to TRBJ1-2; a weak D match, TRBD1 (5 bases). In germline, CDR1 is SGHTA, CDR2 FQGNSA. Trimming stripped 2 bases from V and 4 bases from J, with 8 bases between. CDR3 length: 13 amino acids. The DNA of the CDR3 is TGTGCCAGCAGCTTAACAGGTCTCTATGGCTACACCTTC. This encodes CASSLTGLYGYTF.